These 27 T cell receptor beta chains were sequenced from one sample in a study of blood T cell repertoires in COVID-19. The repertoire was sequenced with immunoSEQ multiplex PCR; TCRdb's copy has only in-frame clones and lacks some. The data hold 3,600 or so clones, with 60% to 75% observed a single time. The sample comprised peripheral blood. The receptors shown here come from a man aged 65-85 years with active COVID-19.

The gene calls are TRBV28 and TRBJ2-1; 11 bases match TRBD2. This CDR3 spans 17 amino acids. The trim removed 7 bases at V and 0 bases at J, leaving 8 bases unmatched. Per the germline V gene, CDR1 is MDHEN and CDR2 is SYDVKM. The CDR3 DNA reads as TGTGCCAGCACCTCTAGCGGGAGGCCAGACTCCTACAATGAGCAGTTCTTC. Translating gives CASTSSGRPDSYNEQFF.

This clone appeared a single time. J is TRBJ2-7 and V is TRBV4-2; 16 bases map to TRBD2. Unmatched junction bases numbered 6, after V lost 1 base and J lost 3 bases. Germline CDR1 and CDR2: LGHNA and YNFKEQ. The CDR3 runs 18 residues. The CDR3 nucleotides read TGTGCCAGCAGCCAAGTGGGACTAGCGGGAGGGCGCGGCTACGAGCAGTACTTC. It translates to CASSQVGLAGGRGYEQYF.

The chain has TRBV29-1 and TRBJ1-1, with 7 bases fitting TRBD1. The V gene end was trimmed by 4 bases and the J gene end by 7 bases; junction bases not matched to a gene: 6. CDR3 length equals 12 residues. Per germline, CDR1 SQVTM and CDR2 ANQGSEA. CDR3 amino acids: CSVGDSRGEAFF. CDR3 nucleotide sequence: TGCAGCGTTGGGGACAGCCGAGGTGAAGCTTTCTTT. Using reference TRBV29-1 and TRBJ1-1 for the parts outside the CDR3, the full variable domain is SAVISQKPSRDICQRGTSLTIQCQVDSQVTMMFWYRQQPGQSLTLIATANQGSEATYESGFVIDKFPISRPNLTFSTLTVSNMSPEDSSIYLCSVGDSRGEAFFGQGTRLTVV.

The chain uses TRBV6-6 and TRBJ2-7; the match to TRBD1 covers 9 bases. Germline CDR1 and CDR2: MNHNY and SVGAGI (reference sequence). This CDR3 region has 14 residues. Germline trimming cut 7 bases from V and 5 bases from J; bases unmatched to any gene: 9. Here the CDR3 DNA reads TGTGCCAGCACCTCATGGGGACAGGGTAACGAGCAGTACTTC. Encoded protein: CASTSWGQGNEQYF.

This chain links TRBV19 with TRBJ1-2; 8 bases line up with TRBD1. The trim removed 5 bases at V and 4 bases at J, leaving 9 bases unmatched. CDR1 LNHDA and CDR2 SQIVND come from the germline V gene (reference sequence). This CDR3 is 15 amino acids long. The CDR3 sequence: CASSVSGTGPYGYTF. The CDR3 DNA follows: TGTGCCAGTAGTGTTTCCGGGACAGGCCCCTATGGCTACACCTTC.

The gene calls are TRBV20-1 and TRBJ2-3; no reliable D call. Looked up from germline, CDR1 is DFQATT and CDR2 is SNEGSKA (reference sequence). V lost 3 bases to trimming and J lost 3 bases, with 4 bases between them. This CDR3 comprises 11 residues. Here the CDR3 DNA reads TGCAGTGCTAGCGGGACAGATACGCAGTATTTT. Its protein product is CSASGTDTQYF.

Sample share makes this clone medium-sized. As DNA, the CDR3 is TGTGCCAGCAGCACCGGGAACTCCCCCAGGGAGCAGTTCTTC. The encoded protein is CASSTGNSPREQFF. The genes are TRBV9 and TRBJ2-1; possibly TRBD2 for D (5 bases). CDR1 and CDR2 (germline): SGDLS, YYNGEE. CDR3 length: 14 residues. Trimming removed 4 bases from V and 10 bases from J, with 18 bases in between.

This clone was observed a handful of times. The J gene is TRBJ1-4, the V gene TRBV7-8; D remains unclear. The CDR3 is 14 residues long. Germline-derived CDR1 and CDR2 are SGHVS and FQNEAQ. V was pared by 5 bases and J by 1 base, with 8 bases between. CDR3 DNA sequence: TGTGCCAGCAGCCCCTCCCGAACTAATGAAAAACTGTTTTTT. Translation gives CASSPSRTNEKLFF. The whole variable domain, filled in from reference TRBV7-8 and TRBJ1-4, reads GAGVSQSPRYKVAKRGQDVALRCDPISGHVSLFWYQQALGQGPEFLTYFQNEAQLDKSGLPSDRFFAERPEGSVSTLKIQRTQQEDSAVYLCASSPSRTNEKLFFGSGTQLSVL.

This rearrangement joins TRBV6-6 to TRBJ1-5, with D uncertain. The CDR3 spans 13 residues. CDR1 is MNHNY and CDR2 is SVGAGI in the germline V gene (reference sequence). V dropped 6 bases and J dropped 4 bases, with 10 bases sitting between them. This chain's CDR3 is CASSQQTNQPQHF. The CDR3 DNA sequence: TGTGCCAGCAGCCAGCAGACTAATCAGCCCCAGCATTTT.

The chain recombines TRBV7-9 with TRBJ2-7, with TRBD1 matching 9 bases. V trimming: 4 bases; J trimming: 4 bases; junction bases outside the gene matches: 8. CDR3 length equals 15 residues. Looked up from germline, CDR1 is SEHNR and CDR2 is FQNEAQ (reference sequence). For the CDR3, the DNA is TGTGCCAGCAGCTGGACGGGACAGGGATTTTACGAGCAGTACTTC. Its protein is CASSWTGQGFYEQYF.

This chain joins TRBV10-3 and TRBJ2-2, with TRBD1 identical over 9 bases. Per the germline V gene, CDR1 is ENHRY and CDR2 is SYGVKD. The length of the CDR3 is 15 residues. Unmatched junction bases numbered 7, after V lost 6 bases and J lost 5 bases. The CDR3, as DNA: TGTGCCATCAGAGAAGGGACAGGGAGAACCGGGGAGCTGTTTTTT. The encoded protein is CAIREGTGRTGELFF.

The V call is TRBV9, the J call TRBJ2-2, with D possibly TRBD2 on 5 matching bases. Germline CDR1 and CDR2: SGDLS and YYNGEE. The CDR3 is made up of 16 amino acids. Between the trimmed V and J ends, which lost 4 bases and 0 bases, there was a span of 13 bases. The CDR3 reads CASSYEGLANTGELFF. In DNA, the CDR3 is TGTGCCAGCAGCTACGAAGGACTCGCGAACACCGGGGAGCTGTTTTTT.

This rearrangement joins TRBV6-5 to TRBJ1-2; D perhaps matches TRBD1 (5 bases). Germline loops: CDR1 MNHEY, CDR2 SVGAGI. This CDR3 has 12 residues. Trimming pared 8 bases from V and 6 bases from J, leaving 13 bases between. DNA for the CDR3: TGTGCCAGCCTTCGGGGAGGGGATGGCTACACCTTC. Its translation: CASLRGGDGYTF.

The genes are TRBV30 and TRBJ2-4; the D is unclear. CDR3 size: 18 residues. V lost 1 base and J 0 bases, leaving 19 bases between the germline ends. CDR1 and CDR2 from the germline V gene are GTSNPN and SVGIG (reference sequence). The CDR3 loop reads CAWSDFGPRSRAKNIQYF. CDR3 DNA: TGTGCCTGGAGTGATTTCGGTCCGCGATCTCGAGCCAAAAACATTCAGTACTTC.

A single count supports this clone. The rearrangement joins TRBV19 to TRBJ2-7; 10 bases are shared with TRBD2. Germline CDR1 is LNHDA and CDR2 is SQIVND (reference sequence). CDR3 size: 16 residues. With V trimmed by 5 bases and J by 2 bases, 9 bases remained unmatched. The CDR3 sequence: CASSGARAGGPYEQYF. CDR3 DNA sequence: TGTGCCAGTAGTGGGGCAAGAGCGGGAGGGCCCTACGAGCAGTACTTC.

This clone showed up just once. The chain is built from TRBV6-5 and TRBJ1-6, with D possibly TRBD1 on 6 matching bases. CDR1 is MNHEY, CDR2 SVGAGI, per germline. The CDR3 has 13 residues. V lost 6 bases to trimming and J lost 6 bases, with 9 bases between them. In nucleotides, the CDR3 is TGTGCCAGCAGGGGACAACCTAATTCACCCCTCCACTTT. It encodes CASRGQPNSPLHF.

J is TRBJ1-5 and V is TRBV6-2 or TRBV6-3, with 7 bases fitting TRBD1. CDR1 and CDR2 from the germline V gene are MNHEY and SVGEGT. The V and J ends lost 2 bases and 0 bases, in that order; junction bases with no gene match: 10. The CDR3 is 18 residues long. CDR3 protein: CASSYRRGQPYSNQPQHF. CDR3 sequence (DNA): TGTGCCAGCAGTTACCGACGGGGACAGCCCTATAGCAATCAGCCCCAGCATTTT.

Only a few counts were recorded for this clone. The chain is built from TRBV4-3 and TRBJ1-4, with unresolved D. The V gene lost 2 bases and the J gene lost 5 bases, with 12 bases spanning the gap. The CDR3 is made up of 15 amino acids. CDR1 and CDR2 from the germline V gene are LGHNA and YSLEER. CDR3 sequence (DNA): TGCGCCAGCAGCCAAACCGTAAACGGGAATGAAAAACTGTTTTTT. This translates into CASSQTVNGNEKLFF.

This chain connects TRBV4-1 to TRBJ1-1; D is unresolved. Trimming took 4 bases from V and 10 from J, leaving 22 bases between them. Germline V gene data show CDR1 as MGHRA and CDR2 as YSYEKL. This CDR3 has 15 amino acids. CDR3 DNA: TGCGCCAGCAGCCTACCCACCGGGTCCGGTAGCGTAGCTTTCTTT. It yields the protein CASSLPTGSGSVAFF.

V gene TRBV18 combines with J gene TRBJ2-2; D is uncertain. The length of the CDR3 is 14 residues. Germline loops: CDR1 KGHSH, CDR2 LQKENI. V was clipped by 0 bases and J by 6 bases, with 8 bases between them. DNA of the CDR3: TGTGCCAGCTCACCACCATCTGTGTCCGGGGAGCTGTTTTTT. Protein product: CASSPPSVSGELFF. Using reference TRBV18 and TRBJ2-2 for the parts outside the CDR3, the full variable domain is NAGVMQNPRHLVRRRGQEARLRCSPMKGHSHVYWYRQLPEEGLKFMVYLQKENIIDESGMPKERFSAEFPKEGPSILRIQQVVRGDSAAYFCASSPPSVSGELFFGEGSRLTVL.

V usage is TRBV7-9 and J usage is TRBJ1-1; TRBD1 agrees at 10 bases. The CDR3 extends over 18 amino acids. Per the germline V gene, CDR1 is SEHNR and CDR2 is FQNEAQ (reference sequence). The trim removed 5 bases at V and 1 base at J, leaving 13 bases unmatched. CDR3 protein: CASSRGGQGEKRNTEAFF. The CDR3 DNA reads as TGTGCCAGCAGCCGCGGCGGACAGGGGGAGAAACGGAACACTGAAGCTTTCTTT.

This clone is labeled as large (0.1 to 1%). This rearrangement joins TRBV30 to TRBJ2-7; 7 nucleotides agree with TRBD2. V dropped 2 bases and J dropped 3; count of bases not matched to a gene: 7. The CDR3 spans 14 residues. CDR1 is GTSNPN and CDR2 is SVGIG in the germline V gene (reference sequence). Written as DNA, the CDR3 is TGTGCCTGGAGTTGGGAGGGCCTTTACTACGAGCAGTACTTC. It codes for CAWSWEGLYYEQYF.

V usage is TRBV18 and J usage is TRBJ2-7; 8 bases agree with TRBD1. Germline CDR1 reads KGHSH; CDR2 reads LQKENI. V dropped 4 bases and J dropped 4; count of bases not matched to a gene: 6. The length of the CDR3 is 14 residues. The CDR3 region is CASSLGQGTYEQYF. The DNA of the CDR3 is TGTGCCAGCTCACTCGGACAGGGTACGTACGAGCAGTACTTC.

This clone appeared once. The V gene is TRBV5-4, the J gene TRBJ2-1, with a possible D match to TRBD1 (6 bases). Germline CDR1 and CDR2: SGHNT and YYREEE (reference sequence). V was pared by 3 bases and J by 6 bases, with 16 bases between. The CDR3 has 15 residues. The CDR3: CASSSPPRGSNEQFF. DNA of the CDR3: TGTGCCAGCAGCTCACCGCCAAGGGGGTCCAATGAGCAGTTCTTC.

This chain connects TRBV5-1 to TRBJ1-6; 7 bases match TRBD1. CDR1 SGHRS and CDR2 YFSETQ come from the germline V gene. This CDR3 comprises 14 residues. Trimming at V came to 5 bases and at J to 10 bases, leaving 9 bases not matched to a gene. The CDR3 here is CASRIRQGGSPLHF. The CDR3 DNA follows: TGCGCCAGCAGGATTCGACAGGGCGGGTCACCCCTCCACTTT.

V usage is TRBV4-1 and J usage is TRBJ2-1; tentative D call: TRBD2 (7 bases). Between the trimmed V and J ends, which lost 1 base and 8 bases, there was a span of 15 bases. CDR1 and CDR2 from the germline V gene are MGHRA and YSYEKL. This CDR3 has 15 residues. The CDR3 spells CASSQVGGGLDEQFF. CDR3 DNA sequence: TGCGCCAGCAGCCAAGTAGGGGGGGGCCTGGATGAGCAGTTCTTC.

This clone was seen more than once but under ten times. This chain joins TRBV5-5 and TRBJ1-2, with unresolved D. Trimming removed 0 bases at V and 0 bases at J, with 9 bases between. The CDR3 has 15 amino acids. Looked up from germline, CDR1 is SGHKS and CDR2 is YYEKEE (reference sequence). CDR3 sequence reads: CASSLERATNYGYTF. The CDR3 region has the DNA TGTGCCAGCAGCTTGGAGAGGGCGACTAACTATGGCTACACCTTC. The full variable domain, its missing parts supplied by reference TRBV5-5 and TRBJ1-2, is DAGVTQSPTHLIKTRGQQVTLRCSPISGHKSVSWYQQVLGQGPQFIFQYYEKEERGRGNFPDRFSARQFPNYSSELNVNALLLGDSALYLCASSLERATNYGYTFGSGTRLTVV.